These 19 T cell receptor beta chains originate from one sample sequenced in a study of blood T cell repertoires in COVID-19 (dated by TCRdb to 2018 to 2020). The library was built by means of the immunoSEQ multiplex PCR assay. TCRdb retrieved this table from immuneACCESS and kept in-frame rearrangements only. Not all clones are present; in checked studies, unresolved V genes account for under half, and no reason is known for the remainder. This sample is represented by roughly 140,000 clones; around 80% of them were singletons. The ten biggest clones cover about 7.2% of the sample. Input material: PBMCs or T cells enriched from blood (not recorded which). These receptor sequences come from a man aged 45-65 years who had recovered from COVID-19.

This clone was observed a few times. The chain links TRBV19 to TRBJ2-4; 9 nucleotides line up with TRBD1. This CDR3 comprises 16 residues. CDR1 and CDR2 from the germline V gene are LNHDA and SQIVND (reference sequence). V lost 6 bases and J lost 3; bases outside the gene matches: 9. CDR3 nucleotide sequence: TGTGCCAGTAGGGACAGGGGAATTTATGTCAAAAACATTCAGTACTTC. Protein product: CASRDRGIYVKNIQYF.

The V gene is TRBV6-6, the J gene TRBJ1-5; weak D call: TRBD1 (6 bases). Looked up from germline, CDR1 is MNHNY and CDR2 is SVGAGI (reference sequence). The CDR3 consists of 15 residues. The V gene lost 6 bases and the J gene lost 6 bases, with 18 bases spanning the gap. The CDR3 sequence: CASRLQGGRGQPQHF. CDR3 nucleotides: TGTGCCAGCAGGCTACAGGGCGGCAGGGGTCAGCCCCAGCATTTT.

This clone appeared a few times. V and J are TRBV30 and TRBJ2-5, with TRBD1 matching over 8 bases. The J segment lost 3 bases and the V segment lost 3 bases, leaving 3 bases of the junction unmatched. The CDR3 has 13 residues. In germline, CDR1 is GTSNPN, CDR2 SVGIG (reference sequence). CDR3 amino acids: CAWSQQGEETQYF. CDR3 DNA: TGTGCCTGGAGCCAACAGGGGGAAGAGACCCAGTACTTC.

This clone was seen a handful of times. The genes are TRBV27 and TRBJ2-5, with D possibly being TRBD1 (6 bases). The germline V gene has CDR1 MNHEY and CDR2 SMNVEV (reference sequence). V lost 3 bases and J 2 bases, leaving 13 bases between the germline ends. CDR3 length: 15 amino acids. In DNA form, the CDR3 reads TGTGCCAGCAGTTTTGCAGGGGCCTTTCAAGAGACCCAGTACTTC. Encoded protein: CASSFAGAFQETQYF.

The chain employs TRBV5-1 and TRBJ2-7; a weak D match, TRBD1 (5 bases). The length of the CDR3 is 13 residues. Germline-derived CDR1 and CDR2 are SGHRS and YFSETQ. V dropped 3 bases and J dropped 3 bases, with 10 bases sitting between them. CDR3 in amino acids: CASSSTENYEQYF. DNA of the CDR3: TGCGCCAGCAGCTCGACAGAGAACTACGAGCAGTACTTC.

The chain joins TRBV5-5 to TRBJ1-6, with 8 bases lining up with TRBD1. V gave up 3 bases and J gave up 8 bases; unmatched junction bases: 4. CDR1 and CDR2 (germline): SGHKS, YYEKEE (reference sequence). CDR3 size: 14 residues. The CDR3 sequence is CASSSQGGDSPLHF. Here the CDR3 DNA reads TGTGCCAGCAGCTCACAGGGGGGTGATTCACCCCTCCACTTT.

In its sample, this clone was seen once. The V gene is TRBV4-1, the J gene TRBJ1-5; D may be TRBD1 (5 bases). Germline CDR1 reads MGHRA; CDR2 reads YSYEKL. The length of the CDR3 is 14 residues. V lost 3 bases and J lost 11, with 17 bases in between. The CDR3 loop reads CASSQGGGRSAQHF. CDR3 sequence (DNA): TGCGCCAGCAGCCAGGGGGGTGGTCGCAGTGCCCAGCATTTT.

The gene calls are TRBV4-2 and TRBJ1-4; tentatively, D is TRBD1 (6 bases). Per germline, CDR1 LGHNA and CDR2 YNFKEQ. V was trimmed by 4 bases and J by 4 bases, leaving 10 bases between them. The CDR3 sequence is 14 residues long. This CDR3 is CASSRDRNNEKLFF. The CDR3 DNA is TGTGCCAGCAGCCGCGACAGGAATAATGAAAAACTGTTTTTT.

This clone has only a few counts. V usage is TRBV25-1 and J usage is TRBJ1-6; D is uncertain. The CDR3 sequence is 14 residues long. Trimming took off 1 base at V and 5 bases at J, with 6 bases between the two ends. The germline CDR1 and CDR2 sequences are MGHDK and SYGVNS. The CDR3 is CASSEFFDNSPLHF. The CDR3 bases are TGTGCCAGCAGTGAATTTTTCGATAATTCACCCCTCCACTTT.

The rearrangement joins TRBV11-2 to TRBJ1-4; D is possibly TRBD1 (6 bases). Germline V gene data show CDR1 as SGHAT and CDR2 as FQNNGV. Trimming removed 5 bases from V and 3 bases from J, with 13 bases in between. This CDR3 region has 15 residues. In DNA, the CDR3 is TGTGCCAGCAGCCTTATGGGGGCACCTAATGAAAAACTGTTTTTT. It translates to CASSLMGAPNEKLFF.

The table lists this clone with a count of one. The chain employs TRBV4-3 and TRBJ1-1, with a tentative D call TRBD1 (6 bases). The CDR3 extends over 17 amino acids. V dropped 0 bases and J dropped 0 bases, with 14 bases sitting between them. Germline CDR1 LGHNA, CDR2 YSLEER. CDR3 sequence: CASSQEGSGTLNTEAFF. In DNA form, the CDR3 reads TGCGCCAGCAGCCAAGAAGGCTCCGGGACACTGAACACTGAAGCTTTCTTT.

V usage is TRBV6-1 and J usage is TRBJ1-2; D remains unclear. Trimming took 3 bases from V and 4 from J, leaving 9 bases between them. The CDR3 sequence is 13 residues long. Germline CDR1 reads MNHNS; CDR2 reads SASEGT. The CDR3 DNA follows: TGTGCCAGCAGTGATCGAGGGATCTATGGCTACACCTTC. Translation: CASSDRGIYGYTF.

The chain carries TRBV6-1 and TRBJ1-3, with 8 bases aligning to TRBD1. Per germline, CDR1 MNHNS and CDR2 SASEGT. Germline trimming cut 1 base from V and 0 bases from J; bases unmatched to any gene: 2. The CDR3 runs to 16 residues. Here the CDR3 reads CASSEGQGSSGNTIYF. CDR3 nucleotides: TGTGCCAGCAGTGAAGGACAGGGGAGCTCTGGAAACACCATATATTTT.

The CDR3 reads CASSRRGTLRTQGPEAFF. In DNA form, the CDR3 reads TGTGCCAGTAGTAGGAGAGGAACGCTACGCACCCAGGGGCCTGAAGCTTTCTTT. This rearrangement joins TRBV19 to TRBJ1-1, with D maybe TRBD1 (6 bases). Germline CDR1 and CDR2: LNHDA and SQIVND (reference sequence). The ends were cut back, 4 bases at V and 6 bases at J, with 27 bases in the middle. The CDR3 loop spans 18 amino acids.

This chain joins TRBV2 and TRBJ2-6; D is possibly TRBD2 (5 bases). V was clipped by 3 bases and J by 8 bases, with 14 bases between them. Germline lookup yields CDR1 SNHLY and CDR2 FYNNEI. The length of the CDR3 is 15 residues. CDR3 bases: TGTGCCAGCAGTGATTCCCGGGGTAGGACCAACGTCCTGACTTTC. Protein: CASSDSRGRTNVLTF.

CDR3: CASSQTGTGVHTGELFF. As DNA, the CDR3 is TGTGCCAGCAGCCAAACCGGTACAGGGGTCCACACCGGGGAGCTGTTTTTT. The rearrangement joins TRBV7-9 to TRBJ2-2; TRBD1 matches at 7 bases. The V gene's germline CDR1 is SEHNR and CDR2 FQNEAQ (reference sequence). V shed 5 bases, J shed 3 bases, and the junction held 12 bases outside the gene matches. The CDR3 totals 17 residues.

The chain couples TRBV9 to TRBJ2-7; D is perhaps TRBD2 (6 bases). The CDR3 extends over 15 amino acids. Germline CDR1 and CDR2: SGDLS and YYNGEE. Trimming pared 3 bases from V and 1 base from J, leaving 14 bases between. The CDR3 loop is CASSARGTTSYEQYF. For the CDR3, the DNA is TGTGCCAGCAGCGCTCGGGGGACCACATCCTACGAGCAGTACTTC.

The V and J genes are TRBV9 and TRBJ2-1, with 8 bases identical to TRBD2. V was pared by 0 bases and J by 4 bases, with 6 bases of the junction left unmatched. CDR1 SGDLS and CDR2 YYNGEE come from the germline V gene. CDR3 length equals 16 residues. The CDR3 DNA is TGTGCCAGCAGCGTAGAAACCAGCGGGGGATACAATGAGCAGTTCTTC. Translation: CASSVETSGGYNEQFF.

The chain uses TRBV11-2 and TRBJ1-2; D may be TRBD1 (5 bases). The CDR3 totals 12 residues. V lost 3 bases and J lost 7, with 9 bases in between. Germline loops: CDR1 SGHAT, CDR2 FQNNGV. CDR3 coding DNA: TGTGCCAGCAGCTTTGGGGGGTTTGGCTACACCTTC. Its protein product is CASSFGGFGYTF.